These 26 T cell receptor beta chains were sequenced from one sample in a study of cytomegalovirus exposure and HLA in healthy donors. With 60 Vbeta and 13 Jbeta primers, the PCR was carried out. TCRdb keeps only in-frame clones here, not all; method: immunoSEQ multiplex PCR. This sample carries about 180,000 clones, approximately 80% of them seen once, and the ten largest clones take 2% to 2.5%. Sequenced input: PBMCs. All receptors come from a male donor in good health and CMV-seronegative.

The chain carries TRBV6-5 and TRBJ1-6; 8 bases agree with TRBD1. The CDR3 is made up of 15 amino acids. Germline V lookup: CDR1 MNHEY, CDR2 SVGAGI. Trimming removed 2 bases from V and 10 bases from J; junction bases left unmatched: 7. The CDR3 loop is CASSYTRTGRSPLHF. The CDR3 coding sequence is TGTGCCAGCAGTTACACAAGGACAGGGAGATCACCCCTCCACTTT.

This rearrangement joins TRBV25-1 to TRBJ2-3, with D possibly TRBD1 on 6 matching bases. Germline CDR1 MGHDK, CDR2 SYGVNS. The CDR3 runs to 16 residues. With 1 base removed from V and 3 bases from J, the gap between germline ends came to 14 bases. CDR3 loop: CASSEFQGLGTDTQYF. As DNA, the CDR3 is TGTGCCAGCAGTGAATTCCAGGGGTTAGGAACAGATACGCAGTATTTT.

The chain recombines TRBV19 with TRBJ2-7; 7 bases line up with TRBD2. Germline V gives CDR1 LNHDA, CDR2 SQIVND (reference sequence). The CDR3 consists of 14 residues. With 8 bases clipped from V and 0 bases from J, the junction kept 7 bases outside the gene matches. CDR3 amino acids: CASASGGSSYEQYF. The CDR3 DNA follows: TGTGCCAGTGCTAGCGGAGGGAGCTCCTACGAGCAGTACTTC.

The genes are TRBV4-3 and TRBJ2-3; perhaps TRBD2 as D (6 bases). Between the trimmed V and J ends, which lost 1 base and 2 bases, there was a span of 19 bases. The CDR3 consists of 18 residues. Germline-derived CDR1 and CDR2 are LGHNA and YSLEER. The CDR3 loop is CASSQVVGGRMFTDTQYF. CDR3 coding DNA: TGCGCCAGCAGCCAAGTGGTGGGGGGACGGATGTTCACAGATACGCAGTATTTT.

The chain employs TRBV19 and TRBJ2-1, with TRBD1 matching over 9 bases. The germline CDR1 and CDR2 sequences are LNHDA and SQIVND (reference sequence). V lost 6 bases and J lost 8; bases outside the gene matches: 17. The CDR3 spans 17 residues. The CDR3 reads CASSKQGAASYRHEQFF. The CDR3 DNA follows: TGTGCCAGTAGCAAACAGGGGGCGGCTAGTTATAGACATGAGCAGTTCTTC.

The table lists this clone with a few counts. The rearrangement uses TRBV4-1 and TRBJ1-4, with D maybe TRBD1 (6 bases). Germline CDR1 is MGHRA and CDR2 is YSYEKL. V gave up 4 bases and J gave up 4 bases, with 16 bases separating them. There are 16 residues in the CDR3. The DNA of the CDR3 is TGCGCCAGCAGCCCGGAGAGGGGGGGAAATAATGAAAAACTGTTTTTT. Translation: CASSPERGGNNEKLFF.

The chain employs TRBV28 and TRBJ2-5; possible D gene TRBD2, 5 bases. Trimming cost V 5 bases and J 5 bases, with 9 bases left between them. The germline CDR1 and CDR2 sequences are MDHEN and SYDVKM. CDR3 length: 12 residues. The CDR3 nucleotides read TGTGCCAGCAGTAATACTAGGGAGACCCAGTACTTC. It translates to CASSNTRETQYF.

The chain recombines TRBV27 with TRBJ1-4, with TRBD1 matching 7 bases. From germline, CDR1 is MNHEY and CDR2 SMNVEV (reference sequence). The CDR3 has 13 residues. V lost 5 bases and J lost 8; bases outside the gene matches: 5. CDR3 sequence: CASSTRQGEKLFF. The CDR3 coding sequence is TGTGCCAGCAGTACGAGACAGGGCGAAAAACTGTTTTTT.

This clone has a single count. The rearrangement links TRBV18 to TRBJ1-5; 7 bases line up with TRBD1. V trimming: 6 bases; J trimming: 7 bases; junction bases outside the gene matches: 9. In germline, CDR1 is KGHSH, CDR2 LQKENI. This CDR3 comprises 14 residues. CDR3 loop: CASSPDRVGQPQHF. CDR3 in DNA: TGTGCCAGCTCCCCCGACAGGGTTGGGCAGCCCCAGCATTTT.

The rearrangement joins TRBV5-1 to TRBJ2-2, with 11 nucleotides matching TRBD2. This CDR3 region has 19 residues. In germline, CDR1 is SGHRS, CDR2 YFSETQ. Losses at the gene ends were 1 base for V and 0 bases for J; bases not matched to a gene: 8. The CDR3 DNA follows: TGCGCCAGCAGCTTGTTCTCCGGGACTAGCGGTGCGAACACCGGGGAGCTGTTTTTT. Residues: CASSLFSGTSGANTGELFF.

The chain carries TRBV6-5 and TRBJ2-7, with D possibly being TRBD2 (6 bases). V was trimmed by 0 bases and J by 6 bases, leaving 15 bases between them. The CDR3 consists of 15 residues. In germline, CDR1 is MNHEY, CDR2 SVGAGI. CDR3 region: CASSYSLAGQGEQYF. The CDR3 bases are TGTGCCAGCAGTTACTCATTGGCGGGGCAAGGCGAGCAGTACTTC.

The chain links TRBV5-1 to TRBJ1-4; D unresolved. V was cut by 0 bases and J by 5 bases, with 14 bases left in between. The CDR3 loop spans 16 amino acids. The germline gives CDR1 SGHRS, CDR2 YFSETQ. CDR3 sequence (DNA): TGCGCCAGCAGCTTGGGTGGAGGGATCGGGAATGAAAAACTGTTTTTT. Amino acids: CASSLGGGIGNEKLFF.

The V call is TRBV25-1, the J call TRBJ2-1; perhaps TRBD2 as D (5 bases). This CDR3 contains 13 residues. In germline, CDR1 is MGHDK, CDR2 SYGVNS. Trimming stripped 4 bases from V and 8 bases from J, with 12 bases between. This CDR3 reads CASSVTGMYEQFF. CDR3 nucleotide sequence: TGTGCCAGCAGTGTGACGGGAATGTATGAGCAGTTCTTC.

The rearrangement joins TRBV5-4 to TRBJ1-1; D is possibly TRBD1 (6 bases). CDR3 length: 15 amino acids. The V gene's germline CDR1 is SGHNT and CDR2 YYREEE (reference sequence). V lost 4 bases and J 1 base, leaving 14 bases between the germline ends. CDR3 amino acids: CASSLKQGENTEAFF. In DNA form, the CDR3 reads TGTGCCAGCAGCCTTAAACAGGGAGAGAACACTGAAGCTTTCTTT.

The chain has TRBV6-1 and TRBJ2-7, with 7 bases identical to TRBD1. Germline CDR1 MNHNS, CDR2 SASEGT. The CDR3 runs 13 residues. V dropped 6 bases and J dropped 6; count of bases not matched to a gene: 8. CDR3 amino acids: CASSPDRVGEQYF. The DNA of the CDR3 is TGTGCCAGCAGCCCCGACAGGGTAGGCGAGCAGTACTTC.

There are a few counts of this clone. The V gene is TRBV5-1, the J gene TRBJ1-1, with D possibly being TRBD1 (6 bases). Trimming left V 4 bases short and J 0 bases short, with 16 bases between. The CDR3 has 16 amino acids. Germline V gives CDR1 SGHRS, CDR2 YFSETQ. The chain's CDR3 is CASSPGHSPVNTEAFF. The CDR3 DNA sequence: TGCGCCAGCAGCCCGGGACACTCCCCGGTGAACACTGAAGCTTTCTTT.

This chain connects TRBV5-4 to TRBJ2-5; 8 bases fit TRBD2. The junction had 3 bases not matched to a gene; V was cut back by 0 bases and J by 5 bases. Germline loops: CDR1 SGHNT, CDR2 YYREEE (reference sequence). The CDR3 is made up of 14 amino acids. CDR3 residues: CASSLGRGVETQYF. The CDR3 nucleotides are TGTGCCAGCAGCTTGGGGCGGGGGGTTGAGACCCAGTACTTC.

The rearrangement uses TRBV15 and TRBJ1-5; no firm D call. V lost 6 bases to trimming and J lost 0 bases, with 9 bases between them. There are 14 residues in the CDR3. Germline V gives CDR1 LNHNV, CDR2 YYDKDF (reference sequence). CDR3 sequence reads: CATSPGLSNQPQHF. CDR3 in DNA: TGTGCCACCAGTCCAGGCCTTAGCAATCAGCCCCAGCATTTT. Full variable domain (missing parts from reference TRBV15 and TRBJ1-5): DAMVIQNPRYQVTQFGKPVTLSCSQTLNHNVMYWYQQKSSQAPKLLFHYYDKDFNNEADTPDNFQSRRPNTSFCFLDIRSPGLGDTAMYLCATSPGLSNQPQHFGDGTRLSIL.

This clone appeared a single time. The genes are TRBV7-8 and TRBJ1-1, with 7 bases identical to TRBD1. The V segment lost 1 base and the J segment 0 bases; nucleotides outside the gene matches: 5. This CDR3 has 16 residues. Germline CDR1 SGHVS, CDR2 FQNEAQ. The CDR3 sequence: CASSLGPDRMNTEAFF. CDR3 nucleotides: TGTGCCAGCAGCTTAGGACCGGACAGGATGAACACTGAAGCTTTCTTT.

This clone was detected only a few times. The rearrangement links TRBV28 to TRBJ1-5, with TRBD1 matching 7 bases. CDR1 and CDR2 (germline): MDHEN, SYDVKM. This CDR3 spans 14 amino acids. With 5 bases clipped from V and 2 bases from J, the junction kept 3 bases outside the gene matches. The CDR3 loop is CASSPGQGNQPQHF. Here the CDR3 DNA reads TGTGCCAGCAGTCCCGGACAGGGCAATCAGCCCCAGCATTTT.

The count of this clone is one. The chain is built from TRBV19 and TRBJ1-6; 10 nucleotides align to TRBD1. This CDR3 spans 16 amino acids. Germline assignment: CDR1 LNHDA and CDR2 SQIVND (reference sequence). The V and J ends lost 2 bases and 9 bases, in that order; junction bases with no gene match: 7. The CDR3 protein is CASSISAGTGASPLHF. The DNA for the CDR3 is TGTGCCAGTAGTATATCTGCCGGGACAGGGGCTTCACCCCTCCACTTT.

The gene calls are TRBV7-8 and TRBJ2-3, with 7 bases fitting TRBD2. From germline, CDR1 is SGHVS and CDR2 FQNEAQ. This CDR3 has 17 residues. The trim removed 0 bases at V and 0 bases at J, leaving 6 bases unmatched. For the CDR3, the DNA is TGTGCCAGCAGCTTAGCGATAGGAGCGGGGAGCACAGATACGCAGTATTTT. It yields the protein CASSLAIGAGSTDTQYF.

The chain carries TRBV9 and TRBJ2-5; 7 bases agree with TRBD2. The CDR3 extends over 15 amino acids. V trimming: 4 bases; J trimming: 4 bases; junction bases outside the gene matches: 10. Looked up from germline, CDR1 is SGDLS and CDR2 is YYNGEE. The CDR3, as DNA: TGTGCCAGCAGCACCGTTCCGCGGGGGATAGAGACCCAGTACTTC. This encodes CASSTVPRGIETQYF.

The rearrangement uses TRBV7-7 and TRBJ2-2; 10 nucleotides agree with TRBD2. With V trimmed by 1 base and J by 1 base, 3 bases remained unmatched. CDR1 and CDR2 (germline): SSHAT, FNYEAQ (reference sequence). The CDR3 runs 17 residues. Here the CDR3 reads CASSLEVAGGNTGELFF. DNA for the CDR3: TGTGCCAGCAGCTTAGAAGTAGCGGGGGGGAACACCGGGGAGCTGTTTTTT.

This clone was observed a single time. The rearrangement uses TRBV7-2 and TRBJ2-5, with D perhaps TRBD2 (7 bases). V shed 2 bases and J shed 4 bases, with 11 bases lying between them. The CDR3 is 14 amino acids. The germline V gene has CDR1 SGHTA and CDR2 FQGNSA. CDR3 nucleotides: TGTGCCAGCAGCTTACGGGGGGCCGGAGAGACCCAGTACTTC. Its translation: CASSLRGAGETQYF.

This clone was recorded once. The V gene is TRBV12-5, the J gene TRBJ2-3; 13 bases match TRBD2. Trimming removed 3 bases from V and 3 bases from J; junction bases left unmatched: 3. Germline CDR1 reads LGHNT; CDR2 reads FRNRAP. The CDR3 sequence is 16 residues long. The CDR3 nucleotides read TGTGCTAGTGGTTTTTGGACTAGCGGGAGTACAGATACGCAGTATTTT. Translation: CASGFWTSGSTDTQYF.